This record concerns one T cell receptor beta chain sequence. Its target is not known. This CDR3 is 14 amino acids long. TCRdb keeps only in-frame clones here, not all; method: immunoSEQ multiplex PCR. The sample lists 44,000 or so clones; over 90% were seen once. At study entry, adolescents had tuberculin skin tests and IGRA screening. Each clinical donor contributed on average roughly 100,000 T cells from unsorted cryopreserved PBMC. These data are taken from a study of T cells in tuberculosis. General study results and limits: The TCR-beta difference was not significant; alpha differences partly reflected length. Classification accuracy was roughly 90% (AUROC 0.7 to 0.9) with the GMM-specific repertoire.

Sequencing was done on a sample of PBMCs. The chain joins TRBV21-1 to TRBJ1-1. TRBV21-1 is recorded as a pseudogene. This TCR was recovered from a donor aged 10 to 29 with latent tuberculosis or without tuberculosis infection. CDR3 sequence reads: CASTESLGDTEAFF. Here the CDR3 DNA reads TGTGCCAGCACCGAAAGCCTCGGGGACACTGAAGCTTTCTTT.